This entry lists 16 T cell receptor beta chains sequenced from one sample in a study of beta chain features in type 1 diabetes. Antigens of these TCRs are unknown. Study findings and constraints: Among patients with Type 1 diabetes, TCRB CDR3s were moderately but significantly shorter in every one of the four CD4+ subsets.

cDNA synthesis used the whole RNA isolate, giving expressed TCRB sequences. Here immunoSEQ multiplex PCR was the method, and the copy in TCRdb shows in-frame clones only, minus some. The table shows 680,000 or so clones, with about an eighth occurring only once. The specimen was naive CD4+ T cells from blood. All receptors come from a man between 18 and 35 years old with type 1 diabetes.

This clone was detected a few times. CDR3 sequence (DNA): TGCGCCAGCAGCTTGGAGTCGGGCTCCTACAATGAGCAGTTCTTC. It codes for CASSLESGSYNEQFF. The chain is built from TRBV5-1 and TRBJ2-1; D unclear. This CDR3 has 15 amino acids. Between the trimmed V and J ends, which lost 0 bases and 0 bases, there was a span of 7 bases. The V gene's germline CDR1 is SGHRS and CDR2 YFSETQ.

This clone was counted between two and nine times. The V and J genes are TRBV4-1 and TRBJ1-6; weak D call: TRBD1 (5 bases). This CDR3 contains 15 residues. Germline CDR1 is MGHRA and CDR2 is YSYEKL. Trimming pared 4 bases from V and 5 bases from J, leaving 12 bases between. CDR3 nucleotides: TGCGCCAGCAGCCCCCCGGACAACGATAATTCACCCCTCCACTTT. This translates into CASSPPDNDNSPLHF.

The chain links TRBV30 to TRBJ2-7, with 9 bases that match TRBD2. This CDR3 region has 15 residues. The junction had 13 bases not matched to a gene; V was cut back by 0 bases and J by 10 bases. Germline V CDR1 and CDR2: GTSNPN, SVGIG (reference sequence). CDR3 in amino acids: CAWSVRSGGSWPQYF. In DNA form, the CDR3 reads TGTGCCTGGAGTGTACGAAGCGGGGGGTCTTGGCCCCAGTACTTC.

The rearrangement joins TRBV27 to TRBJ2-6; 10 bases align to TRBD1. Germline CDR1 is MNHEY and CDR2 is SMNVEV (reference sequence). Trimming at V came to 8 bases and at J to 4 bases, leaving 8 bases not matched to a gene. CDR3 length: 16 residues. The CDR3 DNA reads TGTGCCAGCCGGAGACAGGGGGCAGCAGGGGCCAACGTCCTGACTTTC. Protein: CASRRQGAAGANVLTF.

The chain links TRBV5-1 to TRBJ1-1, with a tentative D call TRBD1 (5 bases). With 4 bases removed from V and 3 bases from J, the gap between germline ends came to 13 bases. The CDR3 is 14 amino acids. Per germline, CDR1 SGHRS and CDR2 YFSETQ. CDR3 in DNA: TGCGCCAGCAGCCCTTTTGGGGGAGACACTGAAGCTTTCTTT. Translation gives CASSPFGGDTEAFF.

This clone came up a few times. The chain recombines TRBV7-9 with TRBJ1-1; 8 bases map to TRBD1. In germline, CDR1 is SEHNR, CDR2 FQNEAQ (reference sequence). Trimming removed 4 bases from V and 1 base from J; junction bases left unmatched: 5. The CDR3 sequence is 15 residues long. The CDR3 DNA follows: TGTGCCAGCAGCTCTAAGCAGGGGGCGAACACTGAAGCTTTCTTT. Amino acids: CASSSKQGANTEAFF.

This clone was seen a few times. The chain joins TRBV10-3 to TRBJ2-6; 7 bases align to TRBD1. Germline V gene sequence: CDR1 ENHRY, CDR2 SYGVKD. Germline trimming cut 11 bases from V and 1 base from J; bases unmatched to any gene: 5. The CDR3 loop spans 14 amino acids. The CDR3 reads CAVRQGSGANVLTF. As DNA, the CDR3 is TGTGCCGTAAGACAGGGTTCTGGGGCCAACGTCCTGACTTTC.

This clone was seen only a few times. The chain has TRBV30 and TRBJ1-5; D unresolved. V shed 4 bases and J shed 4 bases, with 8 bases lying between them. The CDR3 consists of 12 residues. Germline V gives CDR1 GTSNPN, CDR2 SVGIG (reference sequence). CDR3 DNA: TGTGCCTGGAACCGGAATAATCAGCCCCAGCATTTT. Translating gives CAWNRNNQPQHF.

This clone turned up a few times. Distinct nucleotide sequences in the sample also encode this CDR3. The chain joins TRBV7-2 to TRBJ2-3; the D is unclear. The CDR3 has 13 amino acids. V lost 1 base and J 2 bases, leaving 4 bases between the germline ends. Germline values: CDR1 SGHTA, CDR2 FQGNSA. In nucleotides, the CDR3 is TGTGCCAGCAGCTTAGGATACACAGATACGCAGTATTTT. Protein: CASSLGYTDTQYF.

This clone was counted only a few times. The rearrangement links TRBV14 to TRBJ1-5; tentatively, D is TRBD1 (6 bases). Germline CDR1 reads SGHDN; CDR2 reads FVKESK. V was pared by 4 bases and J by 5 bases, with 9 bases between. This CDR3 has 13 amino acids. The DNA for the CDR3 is TGTGCCAGCAGCCCCTCAGGGGATCAGCCCCAGCATTTT. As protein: CASSPSGDQPQHF.

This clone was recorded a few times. DNA of the CDR3: TGTGCCAGTAGTCCCCGGGATTCAAATGAAAAACTGTTTTTT. It encodes CASSPRDSNEKLFF. The genes are TRBV19 and TRBJ1-4; D gene ambiguous. This CDR3 comprises 14 residues. Trimming cost V 5 bases and J 5 bases, with 12 bases left between them. Per germline, CDR1 LNHDA and CDR2 SQIVND (reference sequence). The full variable domain, with the rest looked up from reference TRBV19 and TRBJ1-4, is DGGITQSPKYLFRKEGQNVTLSCEQNLNHDAMYWYRQDPGQGLRLIYYSQIVNDFQKGDIAEGYSVSREKKESFPLTVTSAQKNPTAFYLCASSPRDSNEKLFFGSGTQLSVL.

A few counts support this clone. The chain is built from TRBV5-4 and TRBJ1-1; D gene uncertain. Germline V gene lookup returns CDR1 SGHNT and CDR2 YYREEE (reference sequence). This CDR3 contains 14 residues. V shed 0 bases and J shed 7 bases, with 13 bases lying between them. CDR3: CASSLGGRENEAFF. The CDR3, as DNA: TGTGCCAGCAGCTTGGGCGGCAGAGAGAATGAAGCTTTCTTT.

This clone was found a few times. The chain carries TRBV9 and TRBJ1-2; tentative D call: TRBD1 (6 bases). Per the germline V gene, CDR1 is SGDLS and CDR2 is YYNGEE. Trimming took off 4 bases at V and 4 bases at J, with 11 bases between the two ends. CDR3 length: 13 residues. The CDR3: CASSSGVSYGYTF. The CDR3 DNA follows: TGTGCCAGCAGCTCAGGGGTGTCCTATGGCTACACCTTC.

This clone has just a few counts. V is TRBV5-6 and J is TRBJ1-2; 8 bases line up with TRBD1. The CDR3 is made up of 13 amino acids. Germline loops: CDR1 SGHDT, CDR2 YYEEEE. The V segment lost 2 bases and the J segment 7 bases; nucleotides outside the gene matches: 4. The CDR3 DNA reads TGTGCCAGCAGCTTAGGGACAGGTGGTGGCTACACCTTC. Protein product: CASSLGTGGGYTF.

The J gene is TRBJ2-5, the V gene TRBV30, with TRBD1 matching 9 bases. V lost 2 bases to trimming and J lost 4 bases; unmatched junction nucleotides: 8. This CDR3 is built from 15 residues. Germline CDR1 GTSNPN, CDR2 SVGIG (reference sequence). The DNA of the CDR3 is TGTGCCTGGAGTTCCAACAGGGGGCCGGGAGAGACCCAGTACTTC. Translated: CAWSSNRGPGETQYF.

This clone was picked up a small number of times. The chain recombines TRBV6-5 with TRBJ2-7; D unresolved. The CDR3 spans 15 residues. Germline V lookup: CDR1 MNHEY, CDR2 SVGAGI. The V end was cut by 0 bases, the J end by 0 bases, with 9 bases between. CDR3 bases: TGTGCCAGCAGTTACTCTGGACGGCTCTCCTACGAGCAGTACTTC. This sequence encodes CASSYSGRLSYEQYF.